This T cell receptor (beta chain) emerged from a study of CD4+ T cells in melanoma. Overall study findings and caveats: Reportedly, melanoma neoantigen-specific CD4+ T cells showed varied differentiation states.

Data came from immunoSEQ multiplex PCR; TCRdb stores just in-frame clones and leaves some out. The sample carries some 21,000 clones, over 75% recorded once. Germline CDR1 is SGHNT and CDR2 is YENEEA. The CDR3 has 13 amino acids. V was pared by 2 bases and J by 6 bases, with 9 bases between. Concerning this clone itself: What it binds is unknown.

This sequence was found in a human donor with melanoma. The chain couples TRBV11-3 to TRBJ2-3; the D is unclear. The material sequenced was cells from a culture (not recorded whether cultured in vitro). DNA for the CDR3: TGTGCCAGCAGCTTACAGGTGACTGATACGCAGTATTTT. Translating it yields CASSLQVTDTQYF.